This T cell receptor (beta chain) is drawn from a study of OX40 agonist ivuxolimab in advanced cancers. Overall study context: Of mixed ages from about 20 to 80 and averaging 60 years, the group was 65% to 85% male. Study-level results: Among T cells, CD8+ cells averaged more expanded clones than CD4+ cells.

Prior autoimmune disease or systemic immunosuppression barred patients. V lost 1 base and J lost 4; bases outside the gene matches: 4. Germline CDR1 and CDR2: SGHRS and YFSETQ. The CDR3 consists of 14 residues. Details on this clone: Its antigen is not identified.

Libraries were prepared by immunoSEQ multiplex PCR; TCRdb keeps only in-frame clonotypes and omits some of them. Counted here are 100,000 to 150,000 clones, around 92% occurring once; the ten biggest clones make up more than 0.7%. This chain connects TRBV5-1 to TRBJ1-2, with 7 nucleotides matching TRBD1. The TCR originated in an adult with an advanced solid tumor such as melanoma, head and neck, liver or kidney cancer. Sequenced here: CD4+ or CD8+ T cells sorted from blood, sampled in a trial of the OX40 agonist ivuxolimab. The CDR3 DNA reads TGCGCCAGCAGCTTGACAGGGGAGTCCTATGGCTACACCTTC. This encodes CASSLTGESYGYTF. Full variable domain (missing parts from reference TRBV5-1 and TRBJ1-2): KAGVTQTPRYLIKTRGQQVTLSCSPISGHRSVSWYQQTPGQGLQFLFEYFSETQRNKGNFPGRFSGRQFSNSRSEMNVSTLELGDSALYLCASSLTGESYGYTFGSGTRLTVV.